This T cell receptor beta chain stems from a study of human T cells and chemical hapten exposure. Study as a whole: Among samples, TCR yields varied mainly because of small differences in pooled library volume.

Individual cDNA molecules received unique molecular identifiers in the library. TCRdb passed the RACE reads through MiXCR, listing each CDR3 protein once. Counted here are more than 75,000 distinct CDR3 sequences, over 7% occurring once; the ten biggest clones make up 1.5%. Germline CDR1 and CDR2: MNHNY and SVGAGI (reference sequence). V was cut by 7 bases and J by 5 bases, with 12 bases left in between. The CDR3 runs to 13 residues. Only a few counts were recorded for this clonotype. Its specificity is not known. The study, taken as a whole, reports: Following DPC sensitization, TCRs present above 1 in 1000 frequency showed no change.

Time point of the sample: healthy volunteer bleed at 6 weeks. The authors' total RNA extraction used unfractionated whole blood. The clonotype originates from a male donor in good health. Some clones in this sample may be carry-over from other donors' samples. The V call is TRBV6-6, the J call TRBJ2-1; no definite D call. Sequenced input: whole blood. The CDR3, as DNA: TGTGCCAGCACCGCGCACCTCGACAATGAGCAGTTCTTC. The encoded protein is CASTAHLDNEQFF.